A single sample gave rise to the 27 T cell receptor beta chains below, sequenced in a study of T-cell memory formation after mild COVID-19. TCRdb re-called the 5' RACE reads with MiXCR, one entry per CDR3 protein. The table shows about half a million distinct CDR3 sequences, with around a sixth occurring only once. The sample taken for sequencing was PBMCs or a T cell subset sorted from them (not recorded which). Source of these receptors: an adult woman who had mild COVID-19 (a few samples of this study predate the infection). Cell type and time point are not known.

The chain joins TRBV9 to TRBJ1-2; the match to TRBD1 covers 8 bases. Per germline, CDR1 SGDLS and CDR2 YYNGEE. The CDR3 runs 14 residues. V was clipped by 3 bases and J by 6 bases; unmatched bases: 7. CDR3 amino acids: CASSAGTGIDGYTF. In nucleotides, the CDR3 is TGTGCCAGCAGCGCGGGGACAGGCATAGATGGCTACACCTTC. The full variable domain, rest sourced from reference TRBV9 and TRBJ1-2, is DSGVTQTPKHLITATGQRVTLRCSPRSGDLSVYWYQQSLDQGLQFLIQYYNGEERAKGNILERFSAQQFPDLHSELNLSSLELGDSALYFCASSAGTGIDGYTFGSGTRLTVV.

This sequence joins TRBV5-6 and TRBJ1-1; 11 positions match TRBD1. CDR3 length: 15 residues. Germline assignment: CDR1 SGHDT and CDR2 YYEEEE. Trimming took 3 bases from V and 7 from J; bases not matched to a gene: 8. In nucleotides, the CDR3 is TGTGCCAGCAGCTCCGGGACAGGGGGACGGTTTGAAGCTTTCTTT. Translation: CASSSGTGGRFEAFF.

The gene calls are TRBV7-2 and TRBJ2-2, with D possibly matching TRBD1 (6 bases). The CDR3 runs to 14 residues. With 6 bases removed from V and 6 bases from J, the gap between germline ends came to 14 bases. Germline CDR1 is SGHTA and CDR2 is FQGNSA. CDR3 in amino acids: CASRQTGSSGELFF. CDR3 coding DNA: TGTGCCAGCAGGCAAACAGGGAGTTCCGGGGAGCTGTTTTTT.

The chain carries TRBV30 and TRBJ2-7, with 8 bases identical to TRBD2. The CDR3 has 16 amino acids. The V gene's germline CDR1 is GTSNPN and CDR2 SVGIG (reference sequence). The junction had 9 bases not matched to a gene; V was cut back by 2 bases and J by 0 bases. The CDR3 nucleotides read TGTGCCTGGAGTACCCGACGCGGGAGGCTCTCCTACGAGCAGTACTTC. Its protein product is CAWSTRRGRLSYEQYF.

The CDR3 coding sequence is TGTGCCACCCGATCGGGGGGAGGGACCTACAATGAGCAGTTCTTC. Translation gives CATRSGGGTYNEQFF. This chain uses TRBV6-5 with TRBJ2-1; 7 positions match TRBD2. Trimming cost V 10 bases and J 2 bases; bases outside gene matches: 11. CDR1 MNHEY and CDR2 SVGAGI come from the germline V gene. The CDR3 loop spans 15 amino acids.

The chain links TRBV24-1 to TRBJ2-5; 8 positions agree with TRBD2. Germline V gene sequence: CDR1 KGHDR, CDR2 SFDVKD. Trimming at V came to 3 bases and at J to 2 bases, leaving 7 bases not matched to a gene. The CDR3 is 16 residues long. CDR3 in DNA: TGTGCCACCAGTGATCCTCGGGGGGGAGGACAAGAGACCCAGTACTTC. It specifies CATSDPRGGGQETQYF.

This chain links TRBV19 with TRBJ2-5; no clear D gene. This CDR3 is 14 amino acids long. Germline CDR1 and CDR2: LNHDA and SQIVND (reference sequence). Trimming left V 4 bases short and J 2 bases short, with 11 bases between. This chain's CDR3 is CASSKAKSQETQYF. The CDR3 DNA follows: TGTGCCAGTAGTAAGGCGAAGTCGCAAGAGACCCAGTACTTC.

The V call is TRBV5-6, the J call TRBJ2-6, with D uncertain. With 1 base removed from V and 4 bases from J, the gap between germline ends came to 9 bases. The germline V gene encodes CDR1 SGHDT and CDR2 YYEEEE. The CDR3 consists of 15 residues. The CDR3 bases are TGTGCCAGCAGCTTGTATTTTACCGGGGCCAACGTCCTGACTTTC. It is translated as CASSLYFTGANVLTF.

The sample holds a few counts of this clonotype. The DNA for the CDR3 is TGCGCCAGCAGCTTGGCGGGATTAGGAGGGATAAACATTCAGTACTTC. Translating gives CASSLAGLGGINIQYF. The rearrangement links TRBV5-1 to TRBJ2-4, with D perhaps TRBD2 (6 bases). Per germline, CDR1 SGHRS and CDR2 YFSETQ. The CDR3 covers 16 residues. Trimming removed 0 bases at V and 6 bases at J, with 16 bases between.

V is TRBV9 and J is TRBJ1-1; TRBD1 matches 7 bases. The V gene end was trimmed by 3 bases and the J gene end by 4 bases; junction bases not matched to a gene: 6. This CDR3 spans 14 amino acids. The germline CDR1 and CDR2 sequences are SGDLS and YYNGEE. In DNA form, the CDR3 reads TGTGCCAGCAGCGCCCAGCAGGGGGTCACTGAAGCTTTCTTT. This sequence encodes CASSAQQGVTEAFF. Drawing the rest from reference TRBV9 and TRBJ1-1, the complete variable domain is DSGVTQTPKHLITATGQRVTLRCSPRSGDLSVYWYQQSLDQGLQFLIQYYNGEERAKGNILERFSAQQFPDLHSELNLSSLELGDSALYFCASSAQQGVTEAFFGQGTRLTVV.

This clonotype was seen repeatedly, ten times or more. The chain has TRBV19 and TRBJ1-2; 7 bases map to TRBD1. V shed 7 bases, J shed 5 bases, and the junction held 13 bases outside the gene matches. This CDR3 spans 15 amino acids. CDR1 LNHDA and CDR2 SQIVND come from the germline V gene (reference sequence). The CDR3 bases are TGTGCCAGTACTACCCGGGACAGAGGAAATTATGGCTACACCTTC. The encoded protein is CASTTRDRGNYGYTF.

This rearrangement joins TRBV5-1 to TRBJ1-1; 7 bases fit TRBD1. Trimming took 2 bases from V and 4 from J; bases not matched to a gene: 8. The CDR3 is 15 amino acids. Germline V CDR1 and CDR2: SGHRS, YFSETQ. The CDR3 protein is CASSFRRTGSTEAFF. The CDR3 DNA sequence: TGCGCCAGCAGCTTCCGCCGGACAGGTTCCACTGAAGCTTTCTTT. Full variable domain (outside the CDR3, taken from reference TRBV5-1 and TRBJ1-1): KAGVTQTPRYLIKTRGQQVTLSCSPISGHRSVSWYQQTPGQGLQFLFEYFSETQRNKGNFPGRFSGRQFSNSRSEMNVSTLELGDSALYLCASSFRRTGSTEAFFGQGTRLTVV.

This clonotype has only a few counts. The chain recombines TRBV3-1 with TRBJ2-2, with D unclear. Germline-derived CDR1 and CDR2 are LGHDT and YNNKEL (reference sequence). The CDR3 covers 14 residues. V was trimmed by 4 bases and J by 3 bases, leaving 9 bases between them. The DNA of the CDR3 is TGTGCCAGCAGCCGAAGTAGCCACACCGGGGAGCTGTTTTTT. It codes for CASSRSSHTGELFF.

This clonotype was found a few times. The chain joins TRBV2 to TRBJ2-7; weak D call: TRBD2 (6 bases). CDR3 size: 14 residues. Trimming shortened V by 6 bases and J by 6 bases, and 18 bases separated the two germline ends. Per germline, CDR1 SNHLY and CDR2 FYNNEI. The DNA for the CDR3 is TGTGCCAGCAGAGCCCCATCCGGAGGGTTCGAGCAGTACTTC. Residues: CASRAPSGGFEQYF.

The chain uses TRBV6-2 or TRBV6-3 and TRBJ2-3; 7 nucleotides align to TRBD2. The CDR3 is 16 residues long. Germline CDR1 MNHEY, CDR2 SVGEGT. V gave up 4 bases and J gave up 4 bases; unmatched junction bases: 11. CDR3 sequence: CASSSPWRESSDTQYF. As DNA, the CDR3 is TGTGCCAGCAGTTCTCCATGGCGGGAGTCATCAGATACGCAGTATTTT.

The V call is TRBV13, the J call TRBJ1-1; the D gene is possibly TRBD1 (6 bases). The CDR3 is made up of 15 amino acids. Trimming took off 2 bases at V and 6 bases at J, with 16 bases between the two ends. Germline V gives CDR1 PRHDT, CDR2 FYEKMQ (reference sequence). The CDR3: CASSLPGARASEAFF. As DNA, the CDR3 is TGTGCCAGCAGCTTACCAGGGGCGAGGGCATCTGAAGCTTTCTTT.

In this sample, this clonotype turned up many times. Here the CDR3 DNA reads TGTGCCAGCAGCTTGCCGGGGGCCCTCGATGAGCAGTTCTTC. Protein product: CASSLPGALDEQFF. The rearrangement joins TRBV5-6 to TRBJ2-1; either TRBD1 or TRBD2 may fit D (6 bases each). V lost 1 base, J lost 8 bases, and 13 bases lay in between. CDR1 is SGHDT, CDR2 YYEEEE, per germline. CDR3 size: 14 residues.

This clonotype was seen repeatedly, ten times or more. CDR3 residues: CSAREAGGLYEQYF. Here the CDR3 DNA reads TGCAGTGCTAGAGAGGCAGGGGGCCTCTACGAGCAGTACTTC. This chain joins TRBV20-1 and TRBJ2-7; 8 bases match TRBD1. The germline V gene has CDR1 DFQATT and CDR2 SNEGSKA (reference sequence). Trimming took 0 bases from V and 3 from J; bases not matched to a gene: 4. The CDR3 is 14 amino acids.

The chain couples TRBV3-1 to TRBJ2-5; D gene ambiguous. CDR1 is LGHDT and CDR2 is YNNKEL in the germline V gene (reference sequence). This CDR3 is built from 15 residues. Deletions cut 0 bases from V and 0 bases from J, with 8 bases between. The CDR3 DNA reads TGTGCCAGCAGCCAAGATCCCCGGCACCAAGAGACCCAGTACTTC. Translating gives CASSQDPRHQETQYF.

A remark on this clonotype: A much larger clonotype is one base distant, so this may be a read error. CDR3: CASSFQGALPNTEAFF. The CDR3 DNA sequence: TGCGCCAGCAGCTTCCAGGGGGCTTTGCCGAACACTGAAGCTTTCTTT. The chain is built from TRBV5-1 and TRBJ1-1; 8 bases agree with TRBD1. The CDR3 has 16 residues. J lost 1 base, V lost 2 bases, and 7 bases had no gene match. Germline V gene sequence: CDR1 SGHRS, CDR2 YFSETQ.

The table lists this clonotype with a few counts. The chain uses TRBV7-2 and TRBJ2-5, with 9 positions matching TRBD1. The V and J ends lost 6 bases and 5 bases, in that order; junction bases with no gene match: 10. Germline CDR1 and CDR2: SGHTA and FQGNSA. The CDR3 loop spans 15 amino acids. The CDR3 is CASRANRGRGETQYF. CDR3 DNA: TGTGCCAGCAGGGCCAACAGGGGGCGCGGGGAGACCCAGTACTTC.

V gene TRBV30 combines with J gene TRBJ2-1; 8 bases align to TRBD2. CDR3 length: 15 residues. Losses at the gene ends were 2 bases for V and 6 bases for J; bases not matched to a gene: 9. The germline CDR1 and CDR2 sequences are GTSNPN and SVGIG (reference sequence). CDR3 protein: CAWSHSGTRSNEQFF. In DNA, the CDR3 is TGTGCCTGGAGTCATAGCGGGACCCGTAGCAATGAGCAGTTCTTC.

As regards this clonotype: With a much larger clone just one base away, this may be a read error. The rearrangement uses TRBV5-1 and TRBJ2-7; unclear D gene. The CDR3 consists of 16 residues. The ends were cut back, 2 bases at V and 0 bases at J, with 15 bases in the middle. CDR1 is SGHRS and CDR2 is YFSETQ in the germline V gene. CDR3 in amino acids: CASSFAGPDRSYEQYF. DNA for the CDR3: TGCGCCAGCAGCTTTGCTGGGCCCGACCGCTCCTACGAGCAGTACTTC.

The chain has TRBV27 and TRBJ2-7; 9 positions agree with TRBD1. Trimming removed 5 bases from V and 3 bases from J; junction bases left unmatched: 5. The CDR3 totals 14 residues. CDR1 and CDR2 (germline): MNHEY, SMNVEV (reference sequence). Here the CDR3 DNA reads TGTGCCAGCAGTCCCCCGGACAGGGGCTACGAGCAGTACTTC. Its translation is CASSPPDRGYEQYF.

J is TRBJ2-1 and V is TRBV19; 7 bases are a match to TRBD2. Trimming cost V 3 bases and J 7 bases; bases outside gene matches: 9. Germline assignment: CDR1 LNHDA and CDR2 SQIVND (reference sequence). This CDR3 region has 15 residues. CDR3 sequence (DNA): TGTGCCAGTAGTATCGGGGGAGGGGTGTGGAATGAGCAGTTCTTC. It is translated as CASSIGGGVWNEQFF.

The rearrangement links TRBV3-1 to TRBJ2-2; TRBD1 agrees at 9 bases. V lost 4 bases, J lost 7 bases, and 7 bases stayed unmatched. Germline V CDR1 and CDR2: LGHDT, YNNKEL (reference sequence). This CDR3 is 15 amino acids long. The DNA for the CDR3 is TGTGCCAGCAGCCCCGGGACAGGGCTTGTCGGGGAGCTGTTTTTT. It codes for CASSPGTGLVGELFF.

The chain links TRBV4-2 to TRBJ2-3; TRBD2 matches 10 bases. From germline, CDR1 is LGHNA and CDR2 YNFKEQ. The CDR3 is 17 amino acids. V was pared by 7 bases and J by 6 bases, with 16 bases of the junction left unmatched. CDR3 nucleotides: TGTGCCAGCACCCCATGGCGGGAGCGGGGGGGCGTGGATACGCAGTATTTT. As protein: CASTPWRERGGVDTQYF.